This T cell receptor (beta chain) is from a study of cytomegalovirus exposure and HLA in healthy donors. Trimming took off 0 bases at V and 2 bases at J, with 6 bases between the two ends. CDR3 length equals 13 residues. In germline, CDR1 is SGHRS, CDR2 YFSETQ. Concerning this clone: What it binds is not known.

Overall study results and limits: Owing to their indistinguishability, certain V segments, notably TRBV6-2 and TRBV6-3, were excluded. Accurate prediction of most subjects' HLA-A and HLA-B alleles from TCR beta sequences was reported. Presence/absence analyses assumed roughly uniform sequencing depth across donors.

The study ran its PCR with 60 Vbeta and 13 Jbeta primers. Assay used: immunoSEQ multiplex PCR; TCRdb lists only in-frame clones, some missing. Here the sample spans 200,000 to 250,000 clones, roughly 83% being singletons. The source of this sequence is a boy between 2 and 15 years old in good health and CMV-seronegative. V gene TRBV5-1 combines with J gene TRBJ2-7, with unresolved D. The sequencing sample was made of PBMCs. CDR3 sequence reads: CASSLGAPYEQYF. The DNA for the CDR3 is TGCGCCAGCAGCTTGGGGGCACCCTACGAGCAGTACTTC.